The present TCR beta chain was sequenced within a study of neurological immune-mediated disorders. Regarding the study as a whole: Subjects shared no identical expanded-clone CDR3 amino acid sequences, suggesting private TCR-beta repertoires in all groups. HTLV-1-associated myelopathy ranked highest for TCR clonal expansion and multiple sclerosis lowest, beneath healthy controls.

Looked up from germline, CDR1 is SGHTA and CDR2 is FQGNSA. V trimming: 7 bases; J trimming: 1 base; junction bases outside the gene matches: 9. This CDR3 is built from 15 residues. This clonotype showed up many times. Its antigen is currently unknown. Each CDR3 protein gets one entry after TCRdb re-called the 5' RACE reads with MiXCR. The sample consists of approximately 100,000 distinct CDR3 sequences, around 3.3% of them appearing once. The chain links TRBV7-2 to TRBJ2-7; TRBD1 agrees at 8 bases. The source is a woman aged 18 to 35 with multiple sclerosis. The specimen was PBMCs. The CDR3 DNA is TGTGCCAGCACCATCCATACAGGGGGTTCCTACGAGCAGTACTTC. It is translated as CASTIHTGGSYEQYF.